A single sample is the source of the 21 T cell receptor beta chains below, sequenced in a study of blood T cell repertoires in COVID-19. Generated by immunoSEQ multiplex PCR, the TCRdb table keeps only in-frame clones and is missing some. Among around 210,000 clones, around four fifths were seen once, and the ten largest hold approximately 0.97%. Material: peripheral blood. The receptors shown here come from a man aged 55 to 69 with COVID-19, enrolled during active disease.

This clone was picked up many times. The rearrangement joins TRBV6-2 or TRBV6-3 to TRBJ1-5; no clear D. The germline gives CDR1 MNHEY, CDR2 SVGEGT. The CDR3 is made up of 15 amino acids. V was trimmed by 0 bases and J by 6 bases, leaving 12 bases between them. Here the CDR3 DNA reads TGTGCCAGCAGTTACTCTTCAGTAAGGAGTCAGCCCCAGCATTTT. Its translation is CASSYSSVRSQPQHF.

This chain connects TRBV2 to TRBJ2-2; 13 nucleotides agree with TRBD2. This CDR3 is 14 amino acids long. Germline values: CDR1 SNHLY, CDR2 FYNNEI. The trim removed 9 bases at V and 5 bases at J, leaving 3 bases unmatched. CDR3 sequence: CASRGLAGTGELFF. The CDR3 coding sequence is TGTGCCAGTCGGGGACTAGCGGGAACCGGGGAGCTGTTTTTT.

This chain connects TRBV27 to TRBJ1-2, with D perhaps TRBD1 (5 bases). Germline loops: CDR1 MNHEY, CDR2 SMNVEV (reference sequence). The CDR3 has 13 amino acids. Trimming stripped 5 bases from V and 0 bases from J, with 7 bases between. The chain's CDR3 is CASSAGPNYGYTF. DNA for the CDR3: TGTGCCAGCAGTGCGGGGCCTAACTATGGCTACACCTTC.

The genes are TRBV7-2 and TRBJ1-2; tentatively, D is TRBD1 (5 bases). The CDR3 totals 14 residues. Germline V lookup: CDR1 SGHTA, CDR2 FQGNSA. The ends were cut back, 1 base at V and 4 bases at J, with 10 bases in the middle. The CDR3: CASSLDGRAYGYTF. For the CDR3, the DNA is TGTGCCAGCAGCTTAGACGGCAGGGCCTATGGCTACACCTTC.

The V gene is TRBV3-1 (or the pseudogene TRBV3-2), the J gene TRBJ1-3; D is unclear. Germline CDR1 LGHDT, CDR2 YNNKEL (reference sequence). The ends were cut back, 6 bases at V and 0 bases at J, with 18 bases in the middle. CDR3 length equals 17 residues. This CDR3 reads CASSKRAAQPSGNTIYF. The CDR3 nucleotides read TGTGCCAGCAGTAAGAGGGCGGCCCAACCCTCTGGAAACACCATATATTTT.

The chain uses TRBV10-3 and TRBJ1-5, with D possibly TRBD1 on 6 matching bases. The CDR3 is 14 amino acids. Per the germline V gene, CDR1 is ENHRY and CDR2 is SYGVKD. Trimming took off 6 bases at V and 0 bases at J, with 9 bases between the two ends. The CDR3 coding sequence is TGTGCCATCAGCGAGGACAGTAGCAATCAGCCCCAGCATTTT. Translation gives CAISEDSSNQPQHF.

J is TRBJ2-7 and V is TRBV18; 12 bases agree with TRBD1. Germline trimming cut 3 bases from V and 6 bases from J; bases unmatched to any gene: 3. CDR3 length equals 14 residues. Germline loops: CDR1 KGHSH, CDR2 LQKENI. DNA of the CDR3: TGTGCCAGCTCACCGGGACAGGGGGCCGTCGAGCAGTACTTC. This encodes CASSPGQGAVEQYF.

The J gene is TRBJ1-1, the V gene TRBV7-3; D remains ambiguous. The V gene lost 2 bases and the J gene lost 0 bases, with 13 bases spanning the gap. The germline V gene encodes CDR1 SGHTA and CDR2 FQGTGA. The CDR3 length is 16 residues. The CDR3 reads CASSLGGGSMNTEAFF. The CDR3 region has the DNA TGTGCCAGCAGCTTAGGAGGAGGGTCCATGAACACTGAAGCTTTCTTT.

V gene TRBV19 combines with J gene TRBJ2-1; 9 nucleotides line up with TRBD1. Germline V gene lookup returns CDR1 LNHDA and CDR2 SQIVND (reference sequence). J lost 6 bases, V lost 7 bases, and 13 bases had no gene match. The CDR3 has 16 residues. In nucleotides, the CDR3 is TGTGCCAGTACCTACCGACCGGGACAGGGTCGCAATGAGCAGTTCTTC. Residues: CASTYRPGQGRNEQFF.

V usage is TRBV12-3 or TRBV12-4 and J usage is TRBJ2-1, with D perhaps TRBD2 (6 bases). The V end lost 6 bases, the J end lost 4 bases, and 7 bases lay between the germline ends. CDR3 length: 12 residues. CDR3 sequence (DNA): TGTGCCAGCAGCCGGGAGTACAATGAGCAGTTCTTC. As protein: CASSREYNEQFF.

The rearrangement uses TRBV12-3 or TRBV12-4 and TRBJ1-5; D unresolved. Trimming removed 5 bases from V and 6 bases from J, with 11 bases in between. This CDR3 is built from 13 residues. CDR3 protein: CASSARSTQPQHF. The CDR3 coding sequence is TGTGCCAGCAGTGCCAGGTCCACTCAGCCCCAGCATTTT.

The chain uses TRBV12-5 and TRBJ2-5, with 8 bases fitting TRBD2. The germline gives CDR1 LGHNT, CDR2 FRNRAP. The CDR3 runs to 17 residues. V lost 5 bases to trimming and J lost 3 bases; unmatched junction nucleotides: 14. CDR3 protein: CASGIEVFGRAKETQYF. The DNA for the CDR3 is TGTGCTAGTGGTATTGAGGTTTTCGGGAGGGCCAAAGAGACCCAGTACTTC.

CDR3 coding DNA: TGTGCCAGCAGTTCCCGGACTAGCGGGAGCGGGGATACGCAGTATTTT. This gives the protein CASSSRTSGSGDTQYF. This sequence joins TRBV27 and TRBJ2-3; 13 nucleotides agree with TRBD2. CDR3 length: 16 residues. V gave up 4 bases and J gave up 6 bases; unmatched junction bases: 7. The germline V gene encodes CDR1 MNHEY and CDR2 SMNVEV (reference sequence).

This clone was observed once. This chain links TRBV4-3 with TRBJ1-5, with unresolved D. V was cut by 3 bases and J by 1 base, with 10 bases left in between. CDR3 length: 15 residues. CDR1 is LGHNA, CDR2 YSLEER, per germline. The CDR3 DNA reads as TGCGCCAGCAGCCAGTATCGTGGCAGCAATCAGCCCCAGCATTTT. Amino acid sequence: CASSQYRGSNQPQHF.

The chain couples TRBV27 to TRBJ2-3; possible D gene TRBD1, 6 bases. Per germline, CDR1 MNHEY and CDR2 SMNVEV (reference sequence). The CDR3 totals 15 residues. The V end lost 2 bases, the J end lost 8 bases, and 17 bases lay between the germline ends. The CDR3 region is CASSLLWDGRGTQYF. The CDR3 DNA sequence: TGTGCCAGCAGTTTACTCTGGGACGGCAGGGGTACGCAGTATTTT.

V usage is TRBV5-5 and J usage is TRBJ2-5; 7 bases line up with TRBD1. Trimming cost V 4 bases and J 7 bases; bases outside gene matches: 10. The CDR3 is 14 residues long. Germline values: CDR1 SGHKS, CDR2 YYEKEE (reference sequence). The CDR3 nucleotides are TGTGCCAGCAGCCCCGGACAGGTCCTTGGGACCCAGTACTTC. This gives the protein CASSPGQVLGTQYF.

The rearrangement uses TRBV7-9 and TRBJ1-1; 7 bases match TRBD1. The ends lost 7 bases at V and 0 bases at J; junction bases unmatched: 5. The CDR3 is 14 amino acids. The germline gives CDR1 SEHNR, CDR2 FQNEAQ (reference sequence). CDR3 sequence (DNA): TGTGCCAGCAAAGGGACAGTGATGAACACTGAAGCTTTCTTT. The encoded protein is CASKGTVMNTEAFF.

The chain has TRBV7-2 and TRBJ1-1, with TRBD1 matching over 10 bases. CDR3 length equals 15 residues. Germline V gene data show CDR1 as SGHTA and CDR2 as FQGNSA. V shed 3 bases, J shed 4 bases, and the junction held 5 bases outside the gene matches. CDR3 amino acids: CASSLIGTGVTEAFF. The CDR3, as DNA: TGTGCCAGCAGCTTGATAGGGACAGGGGTCACTGAAGCTTTCTTT.

This clone appeared once. This chain links TRBV7-3 with TRBJ1-6; D remains ambiguous. Trimming stripped 5 bases from V and 6 bases from J, with 14 bases between. Germline loops: CDR1 SGHTA, CDR2 FQGTGA. This CDR3 region has 15 residues. The CDR3 sequence: CASSARGATNSPLHF. The CDR3 nucleotides read TGTGCCAGCAGCGCTCGGGGAGCGACTAATTCACCCCTCCACTTT.

This chain links TRBV10-3 with TRBJ1-2; 8 bases line up with TRBD1. The V gene's germline CDR1 is ENHRY and CDR2 SYGVKD. The CDR3 spans 13 residues. The V gene end was trimmed by 10 bases and the J gene end by 8 bases; junction bases not matched to a gene: 12. The CDR3 sequence is CATVDRGPNGYTF. CDR3 in DNA: TGTGCCACGGTCGACAGGGGCCCAAACGGCTACACCTTC.

The rearrangement joins TRBV7-8 to TRBJ2-5; 7 nucleotides agree with TRBD1. The CDR3 consists of 13 residues. Germline V gene lookup returns CDR1 SGHVS and CDR2 FQNEAQ. V lost 5 bases to trimming and J lost 2 bases; unmatched junction nucleotides: 2. CDR3 nucleotides: TGTGCCAGCAGCAGGGGGCATCAAGAGACCCAGTACTTC. It is translated as CASSRGHQETQYF. Based on the CDR3 plus reference TRBV7-8 and TRBJ2-5, the full variable domain is GAGVSQSPRYKVAKRGQDVALRCDPISGHVSLFWYQQALGQGPEFLTYFQNEAQLDKSGLPSDRFFAERPEGSVSTLKIQRTQQEDSAVYLCASSRGHQETQYFGPGTRLLVL.